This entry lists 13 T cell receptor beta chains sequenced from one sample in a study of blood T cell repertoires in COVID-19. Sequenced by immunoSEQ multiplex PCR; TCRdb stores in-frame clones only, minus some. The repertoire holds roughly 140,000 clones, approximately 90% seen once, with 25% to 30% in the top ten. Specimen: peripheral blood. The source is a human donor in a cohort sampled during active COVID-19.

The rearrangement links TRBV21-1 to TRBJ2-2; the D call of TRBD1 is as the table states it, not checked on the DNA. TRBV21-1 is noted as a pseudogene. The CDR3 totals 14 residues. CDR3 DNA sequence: TGTGCCCGACGACAGGAATTGGACACCGGGGAGCTGTTTTTT. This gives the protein CARRQELDTGELFF.

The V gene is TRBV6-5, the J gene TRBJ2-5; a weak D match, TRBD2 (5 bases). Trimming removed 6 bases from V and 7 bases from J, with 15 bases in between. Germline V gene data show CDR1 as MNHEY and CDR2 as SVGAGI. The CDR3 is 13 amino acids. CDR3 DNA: TGTGCCAGCAGACCGGGGTCCGGAGGGACCCAGTACTTC. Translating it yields CASRPGSGGTQYF.

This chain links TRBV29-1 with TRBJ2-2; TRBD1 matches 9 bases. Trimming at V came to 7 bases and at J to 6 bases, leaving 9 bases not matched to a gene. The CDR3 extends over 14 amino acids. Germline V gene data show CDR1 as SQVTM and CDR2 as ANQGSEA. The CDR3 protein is CSAGRDREAGELFF. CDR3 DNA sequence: TGCAGCGCTGGCCGGGACAGGGAAGCCGGGGAGCTGTTTTTT.

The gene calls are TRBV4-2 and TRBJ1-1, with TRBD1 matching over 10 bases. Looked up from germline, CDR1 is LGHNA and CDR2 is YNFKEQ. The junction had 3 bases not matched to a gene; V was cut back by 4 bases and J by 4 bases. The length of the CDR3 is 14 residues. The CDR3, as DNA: TGTGCCAGCAGCCTGAGGACAGGGGGCACTGAAGCTTTCTTT. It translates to CASSLRTGGTEAFF.

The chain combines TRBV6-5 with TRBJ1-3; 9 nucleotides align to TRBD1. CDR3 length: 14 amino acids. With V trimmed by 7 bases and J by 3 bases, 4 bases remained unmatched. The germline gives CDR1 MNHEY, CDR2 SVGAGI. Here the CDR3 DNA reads TGTGCCAGCACTAGGGGACAGGGTGGAAACACCATATATTTT. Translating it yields CASTRGQGGNTIYF.

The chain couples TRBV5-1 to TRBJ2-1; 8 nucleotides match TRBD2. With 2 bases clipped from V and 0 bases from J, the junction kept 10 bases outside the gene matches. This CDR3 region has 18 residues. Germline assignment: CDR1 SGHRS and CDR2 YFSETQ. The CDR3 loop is CASSLASLAGSSYNEQFF. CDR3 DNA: TGCGCCAGCAGCTTAGCTTCTTTAGCGGGGAGCTCCTACAATGAGCAGTTCTTC.

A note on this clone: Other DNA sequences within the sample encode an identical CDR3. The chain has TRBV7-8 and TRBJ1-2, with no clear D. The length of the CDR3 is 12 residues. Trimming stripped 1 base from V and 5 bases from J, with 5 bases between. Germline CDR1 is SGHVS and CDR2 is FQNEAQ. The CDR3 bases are TGTGCCAGCAGCTTAGACCGGTATGGCTACACCTTC. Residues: CASSLDRYGYTF.

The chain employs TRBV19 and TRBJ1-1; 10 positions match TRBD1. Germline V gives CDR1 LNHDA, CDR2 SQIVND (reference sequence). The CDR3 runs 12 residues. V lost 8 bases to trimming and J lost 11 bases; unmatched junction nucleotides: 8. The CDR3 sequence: CASRFGGQGAFF. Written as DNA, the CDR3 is TGTGCCAGTCGCTTTGGGGGACAGGGGGCTTTCTTT.

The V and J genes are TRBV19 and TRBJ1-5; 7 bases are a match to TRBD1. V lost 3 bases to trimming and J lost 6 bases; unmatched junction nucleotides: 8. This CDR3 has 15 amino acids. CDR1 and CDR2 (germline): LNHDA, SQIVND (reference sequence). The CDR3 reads CASSILKGAGQPQHF. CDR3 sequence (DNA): TGTGCCAGTAGTATCCTTAAGGGGGCTGGTCAGCCCCAGCATTTT.

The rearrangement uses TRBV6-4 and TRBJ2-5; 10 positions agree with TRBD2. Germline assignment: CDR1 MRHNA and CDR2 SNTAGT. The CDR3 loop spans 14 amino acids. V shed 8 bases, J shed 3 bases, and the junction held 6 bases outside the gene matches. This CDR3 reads CASGFLAGEETQYF. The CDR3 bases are TGTGCCAGCGGCTTTCTAGCGGGGGAAGAGACCCAGTACTTC.

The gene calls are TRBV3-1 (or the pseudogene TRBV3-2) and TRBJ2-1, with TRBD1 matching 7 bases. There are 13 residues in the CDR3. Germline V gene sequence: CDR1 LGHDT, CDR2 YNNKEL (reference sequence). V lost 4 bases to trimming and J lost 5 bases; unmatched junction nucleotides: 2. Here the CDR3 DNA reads TGTGCCAGCAGCCCGACAGGGAACAATGAGCAGTTCTTC. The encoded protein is CASSPTGNNEQFF.

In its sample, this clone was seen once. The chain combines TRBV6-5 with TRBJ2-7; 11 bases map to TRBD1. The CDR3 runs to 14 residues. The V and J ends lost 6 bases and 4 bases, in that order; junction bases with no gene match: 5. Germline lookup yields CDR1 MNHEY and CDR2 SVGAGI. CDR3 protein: CASRAGTGGYEQYF. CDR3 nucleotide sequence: TGTGCCAGCAGGGCCGGGACAGGGGGATACGAGCAGTACTTC.

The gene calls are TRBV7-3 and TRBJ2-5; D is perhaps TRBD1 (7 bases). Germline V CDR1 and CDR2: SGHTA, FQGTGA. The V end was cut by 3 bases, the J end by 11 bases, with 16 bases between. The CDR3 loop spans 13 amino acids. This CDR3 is CASSFNRGGHQYF. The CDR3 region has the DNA TGTGCCAGCAGCTTCAACAGGGGAGGACATCAGTACTTC.